This T cell receptor (beta chain) was documented in a study of blood T cells in healthy people across ages. Donors were healthy Caucasian individuals from Russia aged roughly 6 to 90. Per-sample yields of isolated PBMCs were at least 7 million. V trimming: 4 bases; J trimming: 5 bases; junction bases outside the gene matches: 7. The CDR3 consists of 14 residues. Germline V gives CDR1 LGHDT, CDR2 YNNKEL (reference sequence). This clonotype occurred once. Next came a second PCR, run for 7 to 11 cycles, which used a sample-barcoded 5' primer along with a J-beta primer mix. TCRdb reprocessed the 5' RACE reads via MiXCR and lists one record per CDR3 protein. Of approximately 900,000 distinct CDR3 sequences in the sample, roughly 50% were seen once.

This chain joins TRBV3-1 and TRBJ1-2; TRBD1 agrees at 7 bases. The clonotype originates from a man aged 30-40 years in good health. What was sequenced was blood. As DNA, the CDR3 is TGTGCCAGCAGCCCAAAAGACAGGGTATATGGCTACACCTTC. This gives the protein CASSPKDRVYGYTF.